The clone carrying this TCR beta chain was detected many times. What it binds is unknown. The CDR3 extends 3 residues past the end of the read, so its final part is completed from the germline J gene. The data originate from a study of T cell clonality in common variable immunodeficiency. The study's findings and limits: Authors noted CVID clonality's cause needs subpopulation repertoire sequencing. Compared with controls, CVID subjects had fewer shared TCRbeta clones. CVID patient heterogeneity limited repertoire-clinical complication correlations.

This table comes from immunoSEQ multiplex PCR, and its TCRdb copy is limited to in-frame clones, with some not included. The sample holds approximately 46,000 clones, and no clone turns up only once. The CDR3 consists of 14 residues. J was trimmed by 3 bases and V by 9 bases; bases with no gene match: 6. CDR1 and CDR2 (germline): SNHLY, FYNNEI. This chain joins TRBV2 and TRBJ2-1; 9 nucleotides match TRBD2. The specimen sequenced was peripheral blood mononuclear cells. The sequence was obtained from a person aged 18 to 75 in good health. CDR3 amino acids: CASGAAGGYNEQFF. Partial CDR3 DNA: TGTGCCAGTGGGGCAGCGGGGGGCTACAATGAG.